Sequencing of this TCR beta chain was carried out in a study of control samples from healthy donors and cancer patients. The V end lost 5 bases, the J end lost 9 bases, and 18 bases lay between the germline ends. Germline lookup yields CDR1 SGHDT and CDR2 YYEEEE. CDR3 length: 15 amino acids. This clone has a single count. The data were produced by immunoSEQ multiplex PCR, yet TCRdb's version contains in-frame clones alone and is incomplete. Of 130,000 or so clones in the sample, around 94% are singletons; the top ten hold around 14%. The chain combines TRBV5-6 with TRBJ1-6, with D possibly TRBD1 on 5 matching bases. Input material: blood. This receptor was taken from a man aged 35 to 55 in good health. The CDR3 protein is CASRDEALGGSPLHF. The CDR3 DNA follows: TGTGCCAGCAGGGATGAGGCCCTGGGGGGTTCACCCCTCCACTTT.